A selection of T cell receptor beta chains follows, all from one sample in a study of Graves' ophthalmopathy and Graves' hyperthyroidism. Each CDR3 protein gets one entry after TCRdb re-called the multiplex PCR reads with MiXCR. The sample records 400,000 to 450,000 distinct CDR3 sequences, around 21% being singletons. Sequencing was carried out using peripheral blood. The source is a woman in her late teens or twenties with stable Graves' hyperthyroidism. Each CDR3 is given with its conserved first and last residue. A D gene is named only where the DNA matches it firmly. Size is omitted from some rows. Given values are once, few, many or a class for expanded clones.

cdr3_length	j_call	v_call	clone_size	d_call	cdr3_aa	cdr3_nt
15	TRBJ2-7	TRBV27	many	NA	CASSFLGREAYEQYF	TGTGCCAGCAGTTTCTTGGGACGGGAAGCCTACGAGCAGTACTTC
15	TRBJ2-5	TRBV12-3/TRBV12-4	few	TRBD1	CASSLAPGQQETQYF	TGTGCCAGCAGTTTAGCTCCGGGACAGCAAGAGACCCAGTACTTC
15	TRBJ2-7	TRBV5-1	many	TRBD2	CASSLALAGDYEQYF	TGCGCCAGCAGCTTGGCACTAGCGGGGGACTACGAGCAGTACTTC
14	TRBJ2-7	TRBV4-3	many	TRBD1	CASSHVTGNYEQYF	TGCGCCAGCAGCCATGTGACAGGGAACTACGAGCAGTACTTC
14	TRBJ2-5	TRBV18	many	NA	CASSPGFGVETQYF	TGTGCCAGCTCACCGGGCTTCGGGGTGGAGACCCAGTACTTC
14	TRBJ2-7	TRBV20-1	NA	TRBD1	CSAREDRGVYEQYF	TGCAGTGCTAGAGAGGACAGGGGGGTCTACGAGCAGTACTTC
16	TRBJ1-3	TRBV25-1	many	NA	CASSVTTANSGNTIYF	TGTGCCAGCAGTGTTACGACAGCGAACTCTGGAAACACCATATATTTT
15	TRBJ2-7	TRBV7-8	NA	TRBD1	CASSQRGHGTGEQYF	TGTGCCAGCAGCCAAAGGGGACATGGGACAGGGGAGCAGTACTTC
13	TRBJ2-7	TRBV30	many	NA	CAWRPGHSYEQYF	TGTGCCTGGAGGCCGGGACATTCCTACGAGCAGTACTTC
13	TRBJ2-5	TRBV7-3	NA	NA	CASSSQGGETQYF	TGTGCCAGCAGCTCGCAGGGAGGAGAGACCCAGTACTTC
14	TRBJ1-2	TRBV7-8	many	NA	CASSFRLSNYGYTF	TGTGCCAGCAGCTTCCGACTTTCTAACTATGGCTACACCTTC
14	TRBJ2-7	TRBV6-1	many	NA	CASLDRGAHREQYF	TGTGCCAGCCTCGATCGGGGGGCGCATCGCGAGCAGTACTTC
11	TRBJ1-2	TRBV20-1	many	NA	CSAWFNYGYTF	TGCAGTGCTTGGTTTAACTATGGCTACACCTTC
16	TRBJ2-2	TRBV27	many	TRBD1	CASSSGTGGNTGELFF	TGTGCCAGCAGCTCCGGGACAGGGGGGAACACCGGGGAGCTGTTTTTT
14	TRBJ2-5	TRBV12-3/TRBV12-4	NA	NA	CASSLFGQGVTQYF	TGTGCCAGCAGTCTCTTCGGGCAGGGAGTGACCCAGTACTTC
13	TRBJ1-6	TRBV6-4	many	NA	CASSESRTLPLHF	TGTGCCAGCAGTGAATCGAGGACCTTACCCCTCCACTTT
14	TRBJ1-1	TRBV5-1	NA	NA	CASSPMRRNTEAFF	TGCGCCAGCAGCCCGATGAGGAGGAACACTGAAGCTTTCTTT
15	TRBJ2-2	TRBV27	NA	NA	CASSDPRSWTGELFF	TGTGCCAGCAGTGACCCCCGGAGTTGGACCGGGGAGCTGTTTTTT
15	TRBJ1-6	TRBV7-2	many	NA	CASSPQLRPGGALHF	TGTGCCAGCAGCCCCCAACTCCGACCCGGAGGGGCCCTCCACTTT
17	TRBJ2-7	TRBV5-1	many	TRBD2	CASSLDGLAGGSYEQYF	TGCGCCAGCAGCTTGGATGGACTAGCGGGAGGTTCGTACGAGCAGTACTTC
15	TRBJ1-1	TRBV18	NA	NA	CASSLRQGMNTEACF	TGTGCCAGCTCATTAAGGCAGGGGATGAACACTGAAGCTTGCTTT
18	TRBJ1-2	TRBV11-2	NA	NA	CASSHRWAGLPKNYGYTF	TGTGCCAGCAGCCACCGCTGGGCAGGGCTCCCCAAAAACTATGGCTACACCTTC
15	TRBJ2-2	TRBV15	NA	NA	CATSRDRGSTGELFF	TGTGCCACCAGCAGAGATCGTGGAAGCACCGGGGAGCTGTTTTTT
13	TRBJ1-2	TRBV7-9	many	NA	CASSLGSIYGYTF	TGTGCCAGCAGCCTCGGAAGCATCTATGGCTACACCTTC
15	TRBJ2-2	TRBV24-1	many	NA	CATSDFGAFTGELFF	TGTGCCACCAGTGATTTTGGGGCTTTTACCGGGGAGCTGTTTTTT
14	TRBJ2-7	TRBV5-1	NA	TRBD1	CASTGTGTFYEQYF	TGCGCCAGTACGGGGACAGGGACTTTCTACGAGCAGTACTTC
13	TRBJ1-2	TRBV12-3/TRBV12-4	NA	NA	CASSSDIYYGYTF	TGTGCCAGCAGTTCCGACATCTACTATGGCTACACCTTC
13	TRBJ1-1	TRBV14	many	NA	CASSQERNTEAFF	TGTGCCAGCAGCCAAGAACGGAACACTGAAGCTTTCTTT
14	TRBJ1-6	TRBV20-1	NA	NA	CSARENRKNSPLHF	TGCAGTGCTAGAGAAAACCGGAAGAATTCACCCCTCCACTTT
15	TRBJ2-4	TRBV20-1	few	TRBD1	CSARKSDRVENIQYF	TGCAGTGCTAGGAAGTCGGACAGGGTGGAGAACATTCAGTACTTC
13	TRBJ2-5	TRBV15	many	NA	CATKNRTRSTQYF	TGTGCCACCAAGAACAGGACCCGATCGACCCAGTACTTC
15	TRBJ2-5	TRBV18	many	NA	CASSPRGSPPETQYF	TGTGCCAGCTCACCACGAGGCTCTCCACCAGAGACCCAGTACTTC
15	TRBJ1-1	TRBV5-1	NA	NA	CASSLGVREGEGAFF	TGCGCCAGCAGCTTGGGAGTCAGGGAGGGAGAAGGAGCTTTCTTT
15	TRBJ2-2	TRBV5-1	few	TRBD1	CASSRQGMGTGELFF	TGCGCCAGCAGCCGACAGGGGATGGGCACCGGGGAGCTGTTTTTT
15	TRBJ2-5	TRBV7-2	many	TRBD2	CASSPPLAGDETQYF	TGTGCCAGCAGCCCCCCACTAGCGGGAGATGAGACCCAGTACTTC
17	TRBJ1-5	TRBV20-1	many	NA	CSARGVQDADSNQPQHF	TGCAGTGCTAGGGGAGTGCAGGACGCTGACAGTAATCAGCCCCAGCATTTT
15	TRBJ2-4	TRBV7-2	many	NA	CASSHRGLAKNIQYF	TGTGCCAGCAGCCACCGGGGGCTAGCCAAAAACATTCAGTACTTC
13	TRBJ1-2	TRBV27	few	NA	CASSTERYYGYTF	TGTGCCAGCAGTACCGAACGATACTATGGCTACACCTTC
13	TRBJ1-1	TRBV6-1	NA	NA	CASIPDRRTEAFF	TGTGCCAGCATCCCCGACAGACGCACTGAAGCTTTCTTT